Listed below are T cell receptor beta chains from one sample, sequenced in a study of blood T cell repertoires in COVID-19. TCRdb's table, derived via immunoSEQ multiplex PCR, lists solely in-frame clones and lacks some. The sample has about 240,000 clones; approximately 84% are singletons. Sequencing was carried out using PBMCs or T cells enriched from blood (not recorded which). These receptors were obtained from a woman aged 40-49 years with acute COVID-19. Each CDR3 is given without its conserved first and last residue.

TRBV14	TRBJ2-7	ASSRLAGGSEQY
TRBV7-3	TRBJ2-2	ASSAGTSGNTGELF
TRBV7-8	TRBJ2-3	ASSLVRLAGATDTQY
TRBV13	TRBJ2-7	ASSLSGRNPYEQY
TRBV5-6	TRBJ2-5	ASSLVASQETQY
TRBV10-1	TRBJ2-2	ASSTGPGELF
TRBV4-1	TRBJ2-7	ASSQDNSGSSDEQY
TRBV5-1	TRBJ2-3	ATQEQGNTDTQY
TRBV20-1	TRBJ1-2	SAMKQEGYT
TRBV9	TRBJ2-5	ASSVGVGEETQY
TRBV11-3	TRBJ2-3	ASSLGLRSTDTQY
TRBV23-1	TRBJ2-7	ATRQGIASSYEQY
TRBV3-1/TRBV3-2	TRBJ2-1	ASSPSRCSGLSYNEQF
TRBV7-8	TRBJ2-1	ASNVGESGSEQF
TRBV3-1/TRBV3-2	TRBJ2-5	ASSTRDRVGETQY
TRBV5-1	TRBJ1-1	ASSLGPGRKDEAF